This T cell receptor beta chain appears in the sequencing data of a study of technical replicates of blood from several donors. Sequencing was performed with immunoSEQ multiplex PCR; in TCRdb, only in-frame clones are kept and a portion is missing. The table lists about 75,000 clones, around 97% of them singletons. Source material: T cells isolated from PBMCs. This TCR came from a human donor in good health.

CDR3 loop: CASILADTQYF. In DNA form, the CDR3 reads TGTGCCAGCATCCTAGCAGATACGCAGTATTTT. V gene TRBV2 combines with J gene TRBJ2-3; D is ambiguous. The CDR3 runs to 11 residues. With 7 bases removed from V and 4 bases from J, the gap between germline ends came to 6 bases. CDR1 is SNHLY and CDR2 is FYNNEI in the germline V gene.